The next 16 T cell receptor beta chains were all read from a single sample in a study of molecular identifiers for immune sequencing clone quantification. TCRdb re-called the PCR reads through MiXCR, storing one row per CDR3 protein. Of hundreds of thousands of distinct CDR3 sequences listed, about 20% are singletons. Sequencing input: naive CD8+ T cells from blood, with Jurkat cell RNA spiked in. Subset: FACS-sorted CD8+CD4-CCR7+CD45RA+ naive T cells. These receptors were collected from a human donor in good health. Some libraries in this study had Jurkat cell RNA spiked in.

The chain recombines TRBV4-2 with TRBJ1-2; 9 nucleotides line up with TRBD1. Trimming removed 2 bases from V and 13 bases from J; junction bases left unmatched: 14. Germline values: CDR1 LGHNA, CDR2 YNFKEQ. CDR3 length: 15 residues. CDR3 bases: TGTGCCAGCAGCCAACGTACGGGACAGGGAGTGATACCCACCTTC. It is translated as CASSQRTGQGVIPTF.

This clonotype was recorded a few times. The chain combines TRBV24-1 with TRBJ2-1, with 9 bases aligning to TRBD2. Germline assignment: CDR1 KGHDR and CDR2 SFDVKD. J lost 6 bases, V lost 3 bases, and 5 bases had no gene match. The CDR3 totals 15 residues. CDR3 bases: TGTGCCACCAGTGATCAGCGGGAGGCCGTCAATGAGCAGTTCTTC. As protein: CATSDQREAVNEQFF.

This clonotype has at least ten counts. Relative to the germline gene, one junction end is altered; a read error may explain this. The chain combines TRBV9 with TRBJ2-7; TRBD2 matches at 8 bases. This CDR3 is built from 13 residues. Germline CDR1 reads SGDLS; CDR2 reads YYNGEE. The CDR3 DNA sequence: TGTGCCAGCAACGTAGGCGGGGGGTACGAGCAGTACTTC. It yields the protein CASNVGGGYEQYF.

About this clonotype: A read error may explain this, as a much larger clone is one base away. The gene calls are TRBV14 and TRBJ2-7; 7 bases line up with TRBD2. Germline CDR1 reads SGHDN; CDR2 reads FVKESK. The CDR3 totals 15 residues. The CDR3 nucleotides read TGTGCCAGCAGCGCATTAGCGGGCAGCTCCTACGAGCAGTGCTTC. This gives the protein CASSALAGSSYEQCF.

V gene TRBV7-9 combines with J gene TRBJ2-2; TRBD1 or TRBD2 may be the D gene (5 bases each). This CDR3 comprises 18 residues. CDR1 is SEHNR, CDR2 FQNEAQ, per germline (reference sequence). V was clipped by 3 bases and J by 5 bases, with 22 bases between them. The CDR3 spells CASSFPPPGLARTGELFF. For the CDR3, the DNA is TGTGCCAGCAGCTTCCCTCCCCCGGGGCTCGCGAGGACCGGGGAGCTGTTTTTT. Together with reference TRBV7-9 and TRBJ2-2, the CDR3 gives the full variable domain: DTGVSQNPRHKITKRGQNVTFRCDPISEHNRLYWYRQTLGQGPEFLTYFQNEAQLEKSRLLSDRFSAERPKGSFSTLEIQRTEQGDSAMYLCASSFPPPGLARTGELFFGEGSRLTVL.

This clonotype was recorded many times. The chain has TRBV19 and TRBJ2-1, with no clear D. The germline V and J ends were trimmed by 3 bases and 7 bases, with 10 bases remaining between them. Germline V gene sequence: CDR1 LNHDA, CDR2 SQIVND (reference sequence). The CDR3 has 13 amino acids. This CDR3 is CASSIFQGNEQFF. The CDR3 coding sequence is TGTGCCAGTAGTATTTTTCAAGGGAATGAGCAGTTCTTC.

About this clonotype itself: A read error is possible here, since a much larger clone lies one base away. The chain combines TRBV20-1 with TRBJ2-7, with D possibly TRBD2 on 5 matching bases. CDR3 length equals 14 residues. The V gene lost 2 bases and the J gene lost 5 bases, with 16 bases spanning the gap. Germline CDR1 reads DFQATT; CDR2 reads SNEGSKA (reference sequence). The CDR3: CSARQLDLRHEQYF. CDR3 nucleotide sequence: TGCAGTGCTAGACAACTAGATCTAAGACACGAGCAGTACTTC.

There are many counts of this clonotype. V usage is TRBV4-3 and J usage is TRBJ2-6; perhaps TRBD2 as D (5 bases). The V end was cut by 4 bases, the J end by 0 bases, with 7 bases between. Germline CDR1 and CDR2: LGHNA and YSLEER. The CDR3 runs 15 residues. The chain's CDR3 is CASSPGISGANVLTF. The DNA for the CDR3 is TGCGCCAGCAGCCCCGGGATCTCTGGGGCCAACGTCCTGACTTTC.

CDR3 sequence reads: CASSQDFGGGQHF. In DNA form, the CDR3 reads TGCGCCAGCAGCCAAGATTTCGGCGGAGGCCAGCATTTT. The chain couples TRBV4-3 to TRBJ1-5, with D uncertain. V was trimmed by 0 bases and J by 12 bases, leaving 12 bases between them. The CDR3 totals 13 residues. Germline loops: CDR1 LGHNA, CDR2 YSLEER.

A remark on this clonotype: This may be a read error, as it is one base from a much larger clone. The genes are TRBV16 and TRBJ1-1; 7 positions agree with TRBD1. Germline V gene sequence: CDR1 KGHSY, CDR2 FQNENV. CDR3 size: 15 residues. Trimming took 4 bases from V and 2 from J; bases not matched to a gene: 7. The CDR3 sequence: CASSRFTGANTEAFF. The CDR3 DNA sequence: TGTGCCAGCAGCCGATTTACAGGGGCCAACACTGAAGCTTTCTTT.

In this sample, this clonotype turned up a few times. In DNA form, the CDR3 reads TGCGCCAGCAACGGGAGGCCGGGGCCGGATACGCAGTATTTT. It specifies CASNGRPGPDTQYF. The rearrangement joins TRBV4-1 to TRBJ2-3; TRBD2 agrees at 7 bases. Germline CDR1 is MGHRA and CDR2 is YSYEKL. J gave up 6 bases and V 7 bases, and 10 bases lay outside the gene matches. The CDR3 contains 14 residues.

This clonotype has only a few counts. CDR3 sequence: CASSLVAESSYNSPLHF. The CDR3 DNA is TGTGCCAGCAGCTTAGTGGCAGAAAGCTCCTATAATTCACCCCTCCACTTT. The chain joins TRBV7-6 to TRBJ1-6; no firm D call. Trimming took off 1 base at V and 0 bases at J, with 10 bases between the two ends. The CDR3 is made up of 17 amino acids. In germline, CDR1 is SGHVS, CDR2 FNYEAQ.

The chain combines TRBV12-3 or TRBV12-4 with TRBJ2-2; possible D gene TRBD2, 5 bases. The CDR3 runs 14 residues. V lost 3 bases to trimming and J lost 4 bases, with 9 bases between them. CDR3 nucleotide sequence: TGTGCCAGCAGTTTCTCAAGCGGCACCGGGGAGCTGTTTTTT. It codes for CASSFSSGTGELFF.

The V and J genes are TRBV12-3 or TRBV12-4 and TRBJ2-5; TRBD2 matches at 11 bases. Trimming cost V 3 bases and J 5 bases; bases outside gene matches: 5. This CDR3 contains 15 residues. Here the CDR3 reads CASSLRTSGLETQYF. CDR3 coding DNA: TGTGCCAGCAGTTTGAGGACTAGCGGGCTGGAGACCCAGTACTTC.

This clonotype showed up just a few times. The chain couples TRBV7-9 to TRBJ2-7, with D hard to call. The germline V gene has CDR1 SEHNR and CDR2 FQNEAQ (reference sequence). The CDR3 covers 15 residues. Deletions cut 4 bases from V and 4 bases from J, with 17 bases between. The DNA of the CDR3 is TGTGCCAGCAGCTCGGGCAGCCTTCACCCATACGAGCAGTACTTC. Protein: CASSSGSLHPYEQYF.

The chain couples TRBV11-3 to TRBJ1-3; 8 positions match TRBD1. This CDR3 region has 17 residues. Germline assignment: CDR1 SGHNT and CDR2 YENEEA. Trimming took 5 bases from V and 2 from J; bases not matched to a gene: 11. CDR3 loop: CASSLPGQGVTGNTIYF. CDR3 in DNA: TGTGCCAGCAGCCTACCCGGACAGGGAGTAACTGGAAACACCATATATTTT.